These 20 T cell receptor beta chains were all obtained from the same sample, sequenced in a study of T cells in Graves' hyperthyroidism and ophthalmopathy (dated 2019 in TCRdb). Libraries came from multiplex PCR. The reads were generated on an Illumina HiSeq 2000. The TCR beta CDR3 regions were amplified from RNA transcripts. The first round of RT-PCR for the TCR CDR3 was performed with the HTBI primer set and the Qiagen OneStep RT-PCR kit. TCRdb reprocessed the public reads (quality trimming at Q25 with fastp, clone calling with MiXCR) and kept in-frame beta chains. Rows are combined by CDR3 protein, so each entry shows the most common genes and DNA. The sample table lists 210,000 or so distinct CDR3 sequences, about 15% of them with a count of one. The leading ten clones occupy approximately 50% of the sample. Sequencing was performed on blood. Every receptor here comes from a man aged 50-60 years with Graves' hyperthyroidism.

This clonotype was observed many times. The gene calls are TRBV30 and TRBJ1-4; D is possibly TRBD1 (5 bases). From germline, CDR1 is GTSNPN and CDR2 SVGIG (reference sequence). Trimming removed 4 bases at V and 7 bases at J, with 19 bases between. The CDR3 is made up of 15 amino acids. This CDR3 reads CAWTEGGTHFEKLFF. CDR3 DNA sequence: TGTGCCTGGACCGAAGGCGGGACCCACTTTGAAAAACTGTTTTTT.

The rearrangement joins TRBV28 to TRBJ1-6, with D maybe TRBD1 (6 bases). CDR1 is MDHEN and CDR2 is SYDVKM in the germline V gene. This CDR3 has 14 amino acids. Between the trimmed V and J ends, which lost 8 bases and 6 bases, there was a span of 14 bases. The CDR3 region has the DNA TGTGCCAGCGGTTCGGGCAGGGGTAATTCACCCCTCCACTTT. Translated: CASGSGRGNSPLHF.

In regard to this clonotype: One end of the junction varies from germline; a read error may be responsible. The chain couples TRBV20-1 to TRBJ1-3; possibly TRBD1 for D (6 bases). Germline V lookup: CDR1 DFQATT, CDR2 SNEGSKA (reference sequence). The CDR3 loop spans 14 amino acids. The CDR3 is CSARGAGYGSTIYF. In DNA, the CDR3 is TGCAGTGCTAGGGGGGCAGGGTACGGAAGCACCATATATTTT.

The CDR3 sequence is CASGNNEQFF. Written as DNA, the CDR3 is TGTGCCAGCGGAAACAATGAGCAGTTCTTC. The chain combines TRBV2 with TRBJ2-1, with D uncertain. V was cut by 8 bases and J by 5 bases, with 4 bases left in between. CDR1 SNHLY and CDR2 FYNNEI come from the germline V gene. The CDR3 runs to 10 residues.

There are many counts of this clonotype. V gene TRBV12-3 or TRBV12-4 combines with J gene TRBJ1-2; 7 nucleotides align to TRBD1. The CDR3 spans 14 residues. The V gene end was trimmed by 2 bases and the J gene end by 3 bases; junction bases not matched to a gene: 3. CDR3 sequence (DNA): TGTGCCAGCAGTTTAACGCAGGGGGACTATGGCTACACCTTC. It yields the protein CASSLTQGDYGYTF.

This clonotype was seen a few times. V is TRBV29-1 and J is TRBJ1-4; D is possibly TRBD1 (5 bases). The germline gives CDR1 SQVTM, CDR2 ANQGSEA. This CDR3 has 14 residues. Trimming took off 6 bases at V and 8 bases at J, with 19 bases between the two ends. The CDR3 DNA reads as TGCAGCGTCGACAGACGGGACCTAGGAGAAAAACTGTTTTTT. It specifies CSVDRRDLGEKLFF.

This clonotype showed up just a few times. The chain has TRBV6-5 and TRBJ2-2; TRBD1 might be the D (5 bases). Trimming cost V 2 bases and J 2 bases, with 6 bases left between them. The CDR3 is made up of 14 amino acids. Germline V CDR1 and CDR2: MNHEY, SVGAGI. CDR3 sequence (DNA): TGTGCCAGCAGTTACGACAGAAACACCGGGGAGCTGTTTTTT. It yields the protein CASSYDRNTGELFF.

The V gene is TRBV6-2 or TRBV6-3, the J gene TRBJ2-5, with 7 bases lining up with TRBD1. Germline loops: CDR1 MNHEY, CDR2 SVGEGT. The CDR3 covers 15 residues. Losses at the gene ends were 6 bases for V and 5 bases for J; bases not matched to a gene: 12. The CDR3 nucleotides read TGTGCCAGCAGAGGTCTCCAGGGGGTGGGGGAGACCCAGTACTTC. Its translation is CASRGLQGVGETQYF.

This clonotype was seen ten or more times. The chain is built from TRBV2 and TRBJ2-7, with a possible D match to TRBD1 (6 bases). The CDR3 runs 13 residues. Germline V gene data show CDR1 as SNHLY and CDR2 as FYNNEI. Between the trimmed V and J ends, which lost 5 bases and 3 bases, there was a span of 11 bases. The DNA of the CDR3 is TGTGCCAGCAGTTACAGGGAGCGCTACGAGCAGTACTTC. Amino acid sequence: CASSYRERYEQYF. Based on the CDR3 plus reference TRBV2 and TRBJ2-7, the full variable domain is EPEVTQTPSHQVTQMGQEVILRCVPISNHLYFYWYRQILGQKVEFLVSFYNNEISEKSEIFDDQFSVERPDGSNFTLKIRSTKLEDSAMYFCASSYRERYEQYFGPGTRLTVT.

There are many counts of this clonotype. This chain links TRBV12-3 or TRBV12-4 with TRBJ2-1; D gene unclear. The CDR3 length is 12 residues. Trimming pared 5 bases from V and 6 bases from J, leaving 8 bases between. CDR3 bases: TGTGCCAGCAGTCTTCGACCCAATGAGCAGTTCTTC. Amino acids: CASSLRPNEQFF.

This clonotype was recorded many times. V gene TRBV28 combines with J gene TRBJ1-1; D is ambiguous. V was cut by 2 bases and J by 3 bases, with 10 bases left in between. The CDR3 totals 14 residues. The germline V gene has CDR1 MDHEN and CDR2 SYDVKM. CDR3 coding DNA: TGTGCCAGCAGTTTAGGGTCGATGTACACTGAAGCTTTCTTT. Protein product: CASSLGSMYTEAFF.

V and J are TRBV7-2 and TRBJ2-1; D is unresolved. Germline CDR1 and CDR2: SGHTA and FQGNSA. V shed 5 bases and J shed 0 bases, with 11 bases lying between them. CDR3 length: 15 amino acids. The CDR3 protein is CASSRQARSYNEQFF. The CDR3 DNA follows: TGTGCCAGCAGCCGGCAGGCCCGCTCCTACAATGAGCAGTTCTTC.

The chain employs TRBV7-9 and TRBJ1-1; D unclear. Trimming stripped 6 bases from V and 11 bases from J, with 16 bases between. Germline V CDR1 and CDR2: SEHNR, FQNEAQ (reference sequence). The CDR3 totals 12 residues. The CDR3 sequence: CASSSPKGLAFF. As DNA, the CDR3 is TGTGCCAGCAGTTCCCCTAAGGGATTGGCTTTCTTT. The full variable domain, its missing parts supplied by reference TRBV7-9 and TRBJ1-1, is DTGVSQNPRHKITKRGQNVTFRCDPISEHNRLYWYRQTLGQGPEFLTYFQNEAQLEKSRLLSDRFSAERPKGSFSTLEIQRTEQGDSAMYLCASSSPKGLAFFGQGTRLTVV.

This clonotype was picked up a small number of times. As DNA, the CDR3 is TGTGCCTCCGGAGGGACTAGCGGGACCCGACAAGCACAAGAGACCCAGTACTTC. It is translated as CASGGTSGTRQAQETQYF. This rearrangement joins TRBV10-3 to TRBJ2-5, with 13 bases lining up with TRBD2. After removal of 11 bases from V and 2 bases from J, the junction contained 17 bases not matched to a gene. The CDR3 runs to 18 residues. CDR1 is ENHRY, CDR2 SYGVKD, per germline.

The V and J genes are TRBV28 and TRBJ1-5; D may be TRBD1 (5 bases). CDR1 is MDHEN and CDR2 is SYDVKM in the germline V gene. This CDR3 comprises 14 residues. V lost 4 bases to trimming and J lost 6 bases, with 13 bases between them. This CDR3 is CASSSGGWTQPQHF. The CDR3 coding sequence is TGTGCCAGCAGTTCTGGGGGGTGGACTCAGCCCCAGCATTTT. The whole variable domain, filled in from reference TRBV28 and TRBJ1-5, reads DVKVTQSSRYLVKRTGEKVFLECVQDMDHENMFWYRQDPGLGLRLIYFSYDVKMKEKGDIPEGYSVSREKKERFSLILESASTNQTSMYLCASSSGGWTQPQHFGDGTRLSIL.

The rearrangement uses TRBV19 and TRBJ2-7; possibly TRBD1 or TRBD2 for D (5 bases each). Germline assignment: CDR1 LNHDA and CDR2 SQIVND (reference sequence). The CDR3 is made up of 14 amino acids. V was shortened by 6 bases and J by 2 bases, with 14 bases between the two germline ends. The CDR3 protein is CASRRRTLTYEQYF. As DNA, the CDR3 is TGTGCCAGTAGAAGGAGGACACTCACCTACGAGCAGTACTTC. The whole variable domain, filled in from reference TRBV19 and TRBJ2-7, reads DGGITQSPKYLFRKEGQNVTLSCEQNLNHDAMYWYRQDPGQGLRLIYYSQIVNDFQKGDIAEGYSVSREKKESFPLTVTSAQKNPTAFYLCASRRRTLTYEQYFGPGTRLTVT.

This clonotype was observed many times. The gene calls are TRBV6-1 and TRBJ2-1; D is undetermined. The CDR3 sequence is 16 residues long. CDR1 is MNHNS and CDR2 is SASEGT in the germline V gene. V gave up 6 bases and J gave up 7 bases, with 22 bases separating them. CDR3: CASSPLGLRGTNEQFF. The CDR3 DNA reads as TGTGCCAGCAGCCCCCTTGGCTTACGCGGTACGAATGAGCAGTTCTTC.

CDR3 sequence reads: CASSHRQGPYGYTF. Written as DNA, the CDR3 is TGTGCCAGTAGTCACAGACAGGGCCCCTATGGCTACACCTTC. The chain carries TRBV19 and TRBJ1-2; 7 bases are a match to TRBD1. After removal of 5 bases from V and 4 bases from J, the junction contained 7 bases not matched to a gene. The CDR3 spans 14 residues. Germline V gene lookup returns CDR1 LNHDA and CDR2 SQIVND (reference sequence).

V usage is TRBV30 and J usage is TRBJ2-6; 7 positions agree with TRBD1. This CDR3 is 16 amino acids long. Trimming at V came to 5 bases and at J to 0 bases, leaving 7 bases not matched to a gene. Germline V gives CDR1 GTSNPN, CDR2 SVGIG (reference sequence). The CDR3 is CAWQNRGRSGANVLTF. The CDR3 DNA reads TGTGCCTGGCAAAACAGGGGACGCTCTGGGGCCAACGTCCTGACTTTC.

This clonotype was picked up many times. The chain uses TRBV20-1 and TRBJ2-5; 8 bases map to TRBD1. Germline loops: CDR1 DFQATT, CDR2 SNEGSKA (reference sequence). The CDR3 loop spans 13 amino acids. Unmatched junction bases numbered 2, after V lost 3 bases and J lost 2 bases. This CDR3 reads CSASQGAQETQYF. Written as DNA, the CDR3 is TGCAGTGCTAGCCAGGGGGCACAAGAGACCCAGTACTTC.